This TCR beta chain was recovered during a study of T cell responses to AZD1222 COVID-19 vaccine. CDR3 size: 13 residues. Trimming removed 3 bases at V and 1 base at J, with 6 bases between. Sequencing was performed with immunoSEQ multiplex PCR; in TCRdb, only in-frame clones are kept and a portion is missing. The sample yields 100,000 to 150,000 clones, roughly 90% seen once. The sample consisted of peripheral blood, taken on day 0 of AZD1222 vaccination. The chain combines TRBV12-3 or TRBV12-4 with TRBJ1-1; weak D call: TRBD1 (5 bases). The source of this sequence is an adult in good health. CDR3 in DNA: TGTGCCAGCAGTTTGGGGCAGAACACTGAAGCTTTCTTT. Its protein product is CASSLGQNTEAFF.